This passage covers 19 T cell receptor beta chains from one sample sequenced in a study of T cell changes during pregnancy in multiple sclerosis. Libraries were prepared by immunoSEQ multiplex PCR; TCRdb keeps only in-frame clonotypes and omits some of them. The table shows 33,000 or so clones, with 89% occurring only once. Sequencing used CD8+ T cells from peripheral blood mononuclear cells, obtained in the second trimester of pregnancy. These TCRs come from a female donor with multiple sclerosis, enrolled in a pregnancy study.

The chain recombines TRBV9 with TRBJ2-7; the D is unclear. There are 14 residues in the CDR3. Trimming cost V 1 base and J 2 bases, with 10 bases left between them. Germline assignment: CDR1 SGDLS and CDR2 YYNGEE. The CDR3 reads CASSVHREPYEQYF. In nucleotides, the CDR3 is TGTGCCAGCAGCGTACATCGCGAGCCCTACGAGCAGTACTTC. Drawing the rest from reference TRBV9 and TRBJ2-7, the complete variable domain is DSGVTQTPKHLITATGQRVTLRCSPRSGDLSVYWYQQSLDQGLQFLIQYYNGEERAKGNILERFSAQQFPDLHSELNLSSLELGDSALYFCASSVHREPYEQYFGPGTRLTVT.

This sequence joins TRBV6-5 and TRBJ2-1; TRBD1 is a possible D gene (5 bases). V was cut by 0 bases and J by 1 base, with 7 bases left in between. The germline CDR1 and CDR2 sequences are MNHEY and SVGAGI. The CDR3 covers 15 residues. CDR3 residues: CASSYSAGSYNEQFF. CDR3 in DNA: TGTGCCAGCAGTTACTCGGCAGGGTCCTACAATGAGCAGTTCTTC.

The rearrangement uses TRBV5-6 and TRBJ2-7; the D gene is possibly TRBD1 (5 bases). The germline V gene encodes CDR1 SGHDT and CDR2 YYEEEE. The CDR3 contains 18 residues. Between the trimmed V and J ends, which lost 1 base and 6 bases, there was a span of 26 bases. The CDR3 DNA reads TGTGCCAGCAGCTTGCTTAGGGGCCCTATCCTAGAGCCCTGCGAGCAGTACTTC. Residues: CASSLLRGPILEPCEQYF.

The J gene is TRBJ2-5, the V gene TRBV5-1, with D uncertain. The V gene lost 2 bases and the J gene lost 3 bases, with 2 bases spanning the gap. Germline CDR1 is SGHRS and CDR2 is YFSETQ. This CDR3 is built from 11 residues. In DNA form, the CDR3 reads TGCGCCAGCAGCTTCGAAGAGACCCAGTACTTC. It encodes CASSFEETQYF.

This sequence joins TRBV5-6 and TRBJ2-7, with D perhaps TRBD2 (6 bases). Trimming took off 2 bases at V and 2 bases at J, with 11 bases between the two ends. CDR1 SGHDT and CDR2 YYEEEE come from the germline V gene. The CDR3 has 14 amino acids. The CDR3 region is CASSFGGTAYEQYF. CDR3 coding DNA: TGTGCCAGCAGCTTTGGCGGGACTGCCTACGAGCAGTACTTC.

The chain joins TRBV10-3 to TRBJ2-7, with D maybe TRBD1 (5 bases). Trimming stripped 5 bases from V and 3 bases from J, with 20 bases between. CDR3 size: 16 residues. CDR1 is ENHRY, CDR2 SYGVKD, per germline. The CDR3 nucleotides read TGTGCCATCAGTACAGGAGATTCCTTCGAAGGCTACGAGCAGTACTTC. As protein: CAISTGDSFEGYEQYF.

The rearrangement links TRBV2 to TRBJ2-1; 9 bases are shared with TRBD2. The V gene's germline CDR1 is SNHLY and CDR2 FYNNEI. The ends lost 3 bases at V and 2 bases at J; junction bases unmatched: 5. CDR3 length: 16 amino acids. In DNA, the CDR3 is TGTGCCAGCAGTGACCTGACTAGCGGAGCCTACAATGAGCAGTTCTTC. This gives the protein CASSDLTSGAYNEQFF.

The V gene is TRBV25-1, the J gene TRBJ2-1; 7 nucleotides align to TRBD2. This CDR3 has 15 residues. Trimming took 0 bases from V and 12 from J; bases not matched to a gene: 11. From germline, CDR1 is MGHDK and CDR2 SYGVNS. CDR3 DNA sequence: TGTGCCAGCAGTGAATATAGATCAGGGAGGGAAAGGCAGTTCTTC. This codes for CASSEYRSGRERQFF.

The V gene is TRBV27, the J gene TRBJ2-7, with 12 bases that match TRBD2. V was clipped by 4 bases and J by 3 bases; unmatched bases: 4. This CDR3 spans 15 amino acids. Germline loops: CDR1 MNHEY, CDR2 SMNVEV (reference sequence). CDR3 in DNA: TGTGCCAGCAGTTCAGGACTAGCGGGATTCTACGAGCAGTACTTC. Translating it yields CASSSGLAGFYEQYF.

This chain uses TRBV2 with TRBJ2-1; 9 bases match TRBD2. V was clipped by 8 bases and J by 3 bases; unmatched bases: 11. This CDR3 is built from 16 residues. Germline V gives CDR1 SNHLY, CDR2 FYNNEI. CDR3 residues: CASCLRLAEGYNEQFF. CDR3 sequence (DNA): TGTGCCAGCTGCTTACGACTAGCGGAGGGCTACAATGAGCAGTTCTTC.

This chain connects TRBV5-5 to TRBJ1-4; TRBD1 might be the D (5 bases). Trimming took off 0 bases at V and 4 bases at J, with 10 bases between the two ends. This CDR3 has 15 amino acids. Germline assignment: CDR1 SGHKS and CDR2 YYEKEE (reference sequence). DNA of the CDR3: TGTGCCAGCAGCTTGGATCCGGGGGTTAATGAAAAACTGTTTTTT. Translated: CASSLDPGVNEKLFF. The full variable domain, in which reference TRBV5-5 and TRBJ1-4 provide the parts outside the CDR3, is DAGVTQSPTHLIKTRGQQVTLRCSPISGHKSVSWYQQVLGQGPQFIFQYYEKEERGRGNFPDRFSARQFPNYSSELNVNALLLGDSALYLCASSLDPGVNEKLFFGSGTQLSVL.

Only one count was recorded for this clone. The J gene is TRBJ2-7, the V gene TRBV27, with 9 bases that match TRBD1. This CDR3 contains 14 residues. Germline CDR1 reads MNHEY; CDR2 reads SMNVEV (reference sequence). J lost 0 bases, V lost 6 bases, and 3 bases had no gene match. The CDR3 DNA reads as TGTGCCAGCAGACACAGGGGGCCCTCCTACGAGCAGTACTTC. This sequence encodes CASRHRGPSYEQYF.

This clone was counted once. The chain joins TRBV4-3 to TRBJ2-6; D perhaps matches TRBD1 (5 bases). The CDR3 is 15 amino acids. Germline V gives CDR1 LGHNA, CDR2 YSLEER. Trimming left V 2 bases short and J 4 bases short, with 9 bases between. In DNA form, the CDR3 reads TGCGCCAGCAGCCAACAGGGCTCGGGGGCCAACGTCCTGACTTTC. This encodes CASSQQGSGANVLTF.

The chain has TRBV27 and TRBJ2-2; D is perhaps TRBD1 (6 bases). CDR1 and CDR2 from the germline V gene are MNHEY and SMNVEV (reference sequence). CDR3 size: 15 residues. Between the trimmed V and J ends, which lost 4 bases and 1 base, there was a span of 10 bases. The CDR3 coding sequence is TGTGCCAGCAGTTCGACAGGTTTGAACACCGGGGAGCTGTTTTTT. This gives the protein CASSSTGLNTGELFF.

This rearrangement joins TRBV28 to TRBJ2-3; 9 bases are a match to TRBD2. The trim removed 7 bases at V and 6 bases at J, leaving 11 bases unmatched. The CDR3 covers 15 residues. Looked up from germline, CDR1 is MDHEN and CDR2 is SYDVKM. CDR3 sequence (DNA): TGTGCCAGCAAAAGATGGCGGGAGGGCATCGATACGCAGTATTTT. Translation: CASKRWREGIDTQYF.

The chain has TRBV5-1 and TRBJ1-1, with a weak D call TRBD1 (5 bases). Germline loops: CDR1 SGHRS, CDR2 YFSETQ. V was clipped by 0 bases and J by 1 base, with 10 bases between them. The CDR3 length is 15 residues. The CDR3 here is CASSLVGGTNTEAFF. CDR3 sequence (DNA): TGCGCCAGCAGCTTGGTGGGGGGAACGAACACTGAAGCTTTCTTT.

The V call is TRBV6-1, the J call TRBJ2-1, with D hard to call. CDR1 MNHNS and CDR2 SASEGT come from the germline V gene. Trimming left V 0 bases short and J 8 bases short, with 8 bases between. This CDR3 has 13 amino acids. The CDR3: CASSEAWPDEQFF. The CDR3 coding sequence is TGTGCCAGCAGTGAAGCGTGGCCTGATGAGCAGTTCTTC.

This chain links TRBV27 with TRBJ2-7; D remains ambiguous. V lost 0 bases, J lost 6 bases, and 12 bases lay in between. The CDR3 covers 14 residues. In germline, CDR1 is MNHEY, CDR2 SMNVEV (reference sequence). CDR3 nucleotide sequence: TGTGCCAGCAGTTTATCGTTAGTGTCTGGCGAGCAGTACTTC. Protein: CASSLSLVSGEQYF.

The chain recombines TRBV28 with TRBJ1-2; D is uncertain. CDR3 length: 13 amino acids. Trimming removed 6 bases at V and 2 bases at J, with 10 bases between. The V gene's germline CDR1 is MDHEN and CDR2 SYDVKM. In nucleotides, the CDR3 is TGTGCCAGCAGGTCCTTAATCAACTATGGCTACACCTTC. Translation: CASRSLINYGYTF.